The source of this TCR beta chain is a study of molecular identifiers for immune sequencing clone quantification. Study details: The replicate experiment used RNA from roughly 18,000 or 92,000 naive CD8 cells. This RNA was split into five aliquots, and four of them were sequenced.

Study outcomes and limitations: Among effectors, clones above 20 RNA copies held over 99% of molecules; among naive cells, under 1%. The sizes of highly expanded clones could be underestimated when identical TCR molecules share a barcode.

The CDR3 sequence is 16 residues long. J lost 2 bases, V lost 3 bases, and 9 bases had no gene match. This clonotype was detected only a few times. Its antigen is undetermined. Bulk TCR libraries were made with methods that had been previously described and with listed TCR primers. TCRdb re-derived calls from the PCR reads in MiXCR, one entry per CDR3 protein. The sample shows approximately 550,000 distinct CDR3 sequences, roughly a fifth of them seen only once. This TCR derives from a human donor in good health. Some libraries in this study had Jurkat cell RNA spiked in. The sequenced material came from naive CD8+ T cells from blood, with Jurkat cell RNA spiked in. Subset reported: FACS-sorted CD8+CD4-CCR7+CD45RA+ naive T cells. This chain connects TRBV12-3 or TRBV12-4 to TRBJ2-7; 8 bases map to TRBD1. CDR3 in DNA: TGTGCCAGCAGTTTCCGCAGGGGGCGCTTACCCTACGAGCAGTACTTC. As protein: CASSFRRGRLPYEQYF.